Sequencing of this T cell receptor beta chain was carried out in a study of shared T cell receptors in the human thymus (dated by TCRdb to about 2021). For the wider study: The study examined how the human thymus generates shared, self-reactive T-cell receptor alpha chains.

A note on this clone: The antigen it recognizes is unknown. No per-base quality is available; no much larger clone lies one base away.

CDR1 and CDR2 are read off the germline V gene as SGHRS and YFSETQ. The CDR3 covers 14 residues, taking in both the cysteine and the phenylalanine. The kept DNA is CDR3 alone, 42 bases in frame from the first base. At the junction V is shortened by 3 bases and J by 2 bases; bases outside the gene matches: 1. Library preparation used the immunoSEQ multiplex PCR assay. TCRdb provides this immuneACCESS table in a form limited to in-frame rearrangements. Some clones are lacking; in checked studies, under half of them reflect an unresolved V gene, and why the rest are absent is not known. Present in this sample are 500,000 to 850,000 clones, approximately 87% of which were seen just once. The ten largest account for about 0.0094% of the sample. This sample also appeared in a second study, on human thymus T cells. The other study reports the following: The donors were immunologically healthy infants in Finland who had open corrective cardiac surgery for congenital heart defects. Thymus tissue was obtained as surgical resects removed during corrective cardiac surgery. Usage of V and J gene segments appeared to be biased in both the thymic and the peripheral blood repertoires. Highly overlapping thymic TCR repertoires among unrelated individuals were reported in the related research. TCR alpha and beta repertoires from roughly 8 infant thymus samples and a few related peripheral blood samples were characterized in the study. Donor ages ranging from roughly 7 to 250 days were recorded, and five to seven male and two female infants were included in the cohort. Thymocytes were released mechanically from tissue and stored at -70 °C as pellets of roughly 9.5-31 million cells. Genomic DNA was extracted from frozen cell pellets with a QIAsymphony instrument. The immunoSEQ multiplex PCR assay was used to amplify the TCRB and TCRAD loci from a standardized amount of quality-controlled genomic DNA. The amplicons covered the V(D)J region and were long enough to include the CDR3 and to identify the V and J genes. Through the commercial immunoSEQ service, the amplicons were sequenced on an Illumina platform. Primer bias and sequencing errors were corrected as previously described, and TCRAD and TCRB were defined on the basis of the IMGT database. immunoSEQ Analyzer 3.0 and VDJTools were used for repertoire analysis, which covered basic statistics, V/J segment usage, diversity estimates, rarefaction and pairwise overlap. Chao1, ChaoE, Efron-Thisted, Shannon and inverse Simpson indices were used to estimate diversity, which was also estimated on datasets down-sampled to the smallest sample. Repertoire overlap was determined by strict matching of CDR3 nucleotide sequence, V gene and J gene, and Jaccard-based multidimensional scaling clustering was applied. On average, about 810,000 unique TCRB clonotypes were obtained from thymus samples, compared with roughly 84,000 from blood samples.

Here the chain combines TRBV5-1 and TRBJ1-2; TRBD1 aligns with 10 central bases. The receptor's source is a boy in the first two years of life with a congenital heart defect. Donor details come from another sample of the same person, matched by shared clones. Sequencing used thymocytes. The CDR3 is CASSSGQGNYGYTF. The DNA sequence is as follows: TGCGCCAGCAGCTCGGGACAGGGGAACTATGGCTACACCTTC. The reference TRBV5-1 and TRBJ1-2 proteins fill in what lies around the CDR3, so the full variable domain reads KAGVTQTPRYLIKTRGQQVTLSCSPISGHRSVSWYQQTPGQGLQFLFEYFSETQRNKGNFPGRFSGRQFSNSRSEMNVSTLELGDSALYLCASSSGQGNYGYTFGSGTRLTVV.